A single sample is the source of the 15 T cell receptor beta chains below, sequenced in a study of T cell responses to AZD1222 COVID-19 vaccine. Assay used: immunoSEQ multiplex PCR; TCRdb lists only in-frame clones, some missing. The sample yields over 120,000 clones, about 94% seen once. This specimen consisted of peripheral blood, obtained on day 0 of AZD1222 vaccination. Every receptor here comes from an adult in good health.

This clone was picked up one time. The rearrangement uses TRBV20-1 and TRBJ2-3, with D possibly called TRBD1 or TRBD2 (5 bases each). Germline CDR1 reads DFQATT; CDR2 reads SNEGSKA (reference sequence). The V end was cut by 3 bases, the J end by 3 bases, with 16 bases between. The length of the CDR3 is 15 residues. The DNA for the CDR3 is TGCAGTGCTAGTAATCGGGGCCTAAGGACAGATACGCAGTATTTT. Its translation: CSASNRGLRTDTQYF.

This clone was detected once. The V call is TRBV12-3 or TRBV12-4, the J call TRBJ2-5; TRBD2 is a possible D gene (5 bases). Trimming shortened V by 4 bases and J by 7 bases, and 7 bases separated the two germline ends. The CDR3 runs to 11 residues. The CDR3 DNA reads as TGTGCCAGCAGTTCCGCGGGGACCCAGTACTTC. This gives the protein CASSSAGTQYF.

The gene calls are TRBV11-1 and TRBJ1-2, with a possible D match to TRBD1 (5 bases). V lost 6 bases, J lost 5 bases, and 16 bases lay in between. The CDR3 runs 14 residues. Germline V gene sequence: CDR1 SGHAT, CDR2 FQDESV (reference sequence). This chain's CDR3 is CASSRSREEYGYTF. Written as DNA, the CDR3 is TGTGCCAGCAGTCGATCCAGGGAAGAGTATGGCTACACCTTC.

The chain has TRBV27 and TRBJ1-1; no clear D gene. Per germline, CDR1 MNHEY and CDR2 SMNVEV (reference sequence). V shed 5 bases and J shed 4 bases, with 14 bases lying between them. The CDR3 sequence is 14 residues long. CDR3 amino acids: CASSPGRWRTEAFF. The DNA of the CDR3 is TGTGCCAGCAGTCCCGGGCGGTGGCGCACTGAAGCTTTCTTT.

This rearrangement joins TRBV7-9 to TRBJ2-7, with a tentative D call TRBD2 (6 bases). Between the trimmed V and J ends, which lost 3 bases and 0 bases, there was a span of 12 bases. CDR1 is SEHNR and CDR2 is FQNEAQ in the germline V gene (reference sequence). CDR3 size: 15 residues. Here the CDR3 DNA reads TGTGCCAGCAGCTTCGGGGAGGTTTACTCCTACGAGCAGTACTTC. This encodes CASSFGEVYSYEQYF.

The CDR3 DNA sequence: TGTGCCAGCAAAGGGATAGACCGGGACAGGGTAAGGGGAGGTAGCAATCAGCCCCAGCATTTT. Protein: CASKGIDRDRVRGGSNQPQHF. The rearrangement links TRBV2 to TRBJ1-5; 9 nucleotides match TRBD1. Trimming at V came to 7 bases and at J to 0 bases, leaving 22 bases not matched to a gene. Looked up from germline, CDR1 is SNHLY and CDR2 is FYNNEI. The CDR3 consists of 21 residues.

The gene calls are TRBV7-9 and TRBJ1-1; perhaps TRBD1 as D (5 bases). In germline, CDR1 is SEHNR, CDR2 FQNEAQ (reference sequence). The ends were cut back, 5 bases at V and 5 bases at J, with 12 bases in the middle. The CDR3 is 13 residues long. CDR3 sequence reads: CASSRVGGTEAFF. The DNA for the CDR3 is TGTGCCAGCAGCAGGGTTGGGGGGACTGAAGCTTTCTTT. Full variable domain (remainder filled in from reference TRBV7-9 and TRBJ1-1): DTGVSQNPRHKITKRGQNVTFRCDPISEHNRLYWYRQTLGQGPEFLTYFQNEAQLEKSRLLSDRFSAERPKGSFSTLEIQRTEQGDSAMYLCASSRVGGTEAFFGQGTRLTVV.

The CDR3 sequence: CASSEKDRNLYEQYF. Written as DNA, the CDR3 is TGTGCCAGTAGTGAGAAAGACAGAAATTTATACGAGCAGTACTTC. The chain employs TRBV19 and TRBJ2-7, with a weak D call TRBD1 (5 bases). V was clipped by 5 bases and J by 4 bases, with 18 bases between them. Germline lookup yields CDR1 LNHDA and CDR2 SQIVND (reference sequence). This CDR3 is 15 amino acids long.

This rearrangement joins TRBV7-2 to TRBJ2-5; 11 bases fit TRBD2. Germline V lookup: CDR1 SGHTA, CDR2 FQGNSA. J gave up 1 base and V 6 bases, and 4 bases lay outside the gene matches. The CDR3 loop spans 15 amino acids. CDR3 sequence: CASSRLAGSQETQYF. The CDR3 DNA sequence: TGTGCCAGCAGTCGACTAGCGGGGAGCCAAGAGACCCAGTACTTC. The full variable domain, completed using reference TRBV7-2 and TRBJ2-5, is GAGVSQSPSNKVTEKGKDVELRCDPISGHTALYWYRQSLGQGLEFLIYFQGNSAPDKSGLPSDRFSAERTGGSVSTLTIQRTQQEDSAVYLCASSRLAGSQETQYFGPGTRLLVL.

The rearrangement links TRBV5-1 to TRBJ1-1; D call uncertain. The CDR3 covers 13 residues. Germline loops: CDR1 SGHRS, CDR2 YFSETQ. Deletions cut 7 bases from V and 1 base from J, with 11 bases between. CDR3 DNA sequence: TGCGCCAGCGCGAGGACGGAGAACACTGAAGCTTTCTTT. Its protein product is CASARTENTEAFF. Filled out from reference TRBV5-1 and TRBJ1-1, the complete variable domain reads KAGVTQTPRYLIKTRGQQVTLSCSPISGHRSVSWYQQTPGQGLQFLFEYFSETQRNKGNFPGRFSGRQFSNSRSEMNVSTLELGDSALYLCASARTENTEAFFGQGTRLTVV.

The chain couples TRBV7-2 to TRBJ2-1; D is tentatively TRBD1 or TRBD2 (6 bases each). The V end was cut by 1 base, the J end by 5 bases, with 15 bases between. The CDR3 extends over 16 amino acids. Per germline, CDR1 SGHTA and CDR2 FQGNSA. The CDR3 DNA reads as TGTGCCAGCAGCTTAGTTGGGGGGCAGGTGGACAATGAGCAGTTCTTC. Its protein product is CASSLVGGQVDNEQFF.

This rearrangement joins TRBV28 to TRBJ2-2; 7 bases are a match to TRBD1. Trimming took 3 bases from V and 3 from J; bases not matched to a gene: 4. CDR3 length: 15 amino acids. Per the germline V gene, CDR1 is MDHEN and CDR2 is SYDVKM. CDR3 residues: CASSLLDRDTGELFF. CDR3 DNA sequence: TGTGCCAGCAGTTTGCTTGACAGGGACACCGGGGAGCTGTTTTTT.

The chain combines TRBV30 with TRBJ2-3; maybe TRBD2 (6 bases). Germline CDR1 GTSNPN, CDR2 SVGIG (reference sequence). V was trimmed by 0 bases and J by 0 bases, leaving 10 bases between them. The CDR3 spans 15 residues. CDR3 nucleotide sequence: TGTGCCTGGAGTGTACGGGCGGGAAGCACAGATACGCAGTATTTT. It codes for CAWSVRAGSTDTQYF.

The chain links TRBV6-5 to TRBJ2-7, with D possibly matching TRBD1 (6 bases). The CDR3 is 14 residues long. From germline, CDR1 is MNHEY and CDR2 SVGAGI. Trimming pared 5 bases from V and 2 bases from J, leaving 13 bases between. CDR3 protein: CASSPTRGPYEQYF. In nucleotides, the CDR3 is TGTGCCAGCAGTCCCACCAGGGGCCCCTACGAGCAGTACTTC.

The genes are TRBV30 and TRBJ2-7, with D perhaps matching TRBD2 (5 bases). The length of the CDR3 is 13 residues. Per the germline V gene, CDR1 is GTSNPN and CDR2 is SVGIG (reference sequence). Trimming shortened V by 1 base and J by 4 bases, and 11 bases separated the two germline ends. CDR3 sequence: CAWSEMTGYEQYF. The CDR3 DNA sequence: TGTGCCTGGAGTGAAATGACGGGATACGAGCAGTACTTC.